These T cell receptor beta chains were read from a single sample in a study of T cells in Graves' hyperthyroidism and ophthalmopathy. TCRdb ran MiXCR on the multiplex PCR reads and lists one entry per CDR3 protein. This sample yields fewer than 400,000 distinct CDR3 sequences, of which 20% to 25% are seen a single time; roughly 80% belongs to the top ten. The sequenced material came from blood. All receptors come from a man in his forties or fifties with Graves' hyperthyroidism. The CDR3 runs from the conserved cysteine through the conserved F or W. A D gene is named only where the DNA matches it firmly. Some rows mark clone size as missing; the rest say once, few, many or name a class of expanded clone.

V,size,J,D,CDR3,DNA
TRBV5-1,few,TRBJ2-1,TRBD2,CASSLGVLTGGNEQFF,TGCGCCAGCAGCTTGGGGGTACTGACGGGAGGCAATGAGCAGTTCTTC
TRBV6-2/TRBV6-3,-,TRBJ2-7,TRBD1,CASTQGDRAKGEQYF,TGTGCCAGCACCCAAGGGGACAGAGCTAAAGGGGAGCAGTACTTC
TRBV30,-,TRBJ1-2,-,CAWKLQGRNYGYTF,TGTGCCTGGAAACTACAGGGTAGGAACTATGGCTACACCTTC
TRBV7-6,many,TRBJ2-5,TRBD2,CASSFGLAGAGETQYF,TGTGCCAGCAGCTTCGGACTAGCGGGAGCTGGGGAGACCCAGTACTTC
TRBV7-2,many,TRBJ2-1,TRBD2,CASSFGGRPNEQFF,TGTGCCAGCAGCTTTGGCGGGAGGCCCAATGAGCAGTTCTTC
TRBV14,-,TRBJ2-1,-,CASSQVARNEQFF,TGTGCCAGCAGCCAAGTCGCCAGGAATGAGCAGTTCTTC
TRBV5-1,many,TRBJ2-1,-,CASSKDYGELYNEQFF,TGCGCCAGCAGCAAGGACTACGGGGAACTATACAATGAGCAGTTCTTC
TRBV14,-,TRBJ1-1,-,CASSPSAWEAFF,TGTGCCAGCAGCCCTTCCGCCTGGGAAGCTTTCTTT
TRBV12-3/TRBV12-4,few,TRBJ2-4,TRBD1,CASSLADRVRIQYF,TGTGCCAGCAGTTTAGCGGACAGGGTTCGTATTCAGTACTTC
TRBV18,many,TRBJ1-2,-,CASSRDRDPYGYTF,TGTGCCAGCTCACGAGACCGGGACCCCTATGGCTACACCTTC
TRBV7-3,many,TRBJ2-1,TRBD2,CASSLSGVPYNEQFF,TGTGCCAGCAGCCTTAGCGGGGTTCCCTACAATGAGCAGTTCTTC
TRBV6-1,few,TRBJ1-2,TRBD1,CASRRQGVYDGYTF,TGTGCCAGCAGACGACAGGGGGTATATGATGGCTACACCTTC
TRBV6-1,many,TRBJ2-3,TRBD2,CASSEGTRKDTQYF,TGTGCCAGCAGTGAGGGGACTAGAAAAGATACGCAGTATTTT
TRBV13,few,TRBJ2-3,TRBD2,CASSLGKREYVDTQYF,TGTGCCAGCAGCTTAGGCAAGCGGGAGTATGTAGATACGCAGTATTTT
TRBV27,-,TRBJ2-1,TRBD1,CASSFEGTGGNEQFF,TGTGCCAGCAGTTTTGAAGGGACAGGGGGAAATGAGCAGTTCTTC
TRBV12-3/TRBV12-4,-,TRBJ2-6,-,CASSPNTGANVLTF,TGTGCCAGCAGCCCAAATACTGGGGCCAACGTCCTGACTTTC
TRBV29-1,many,TRBJ1-1,TRBD1,CSVEEDRVDTEAFF,TGCAGCGTTGAAGAGGACAGGGTGGACACTGAAGCTTTCTTT
TRBV24-1,-,TRBJ2-1,TRBD2,CATSDNPTTRLAGVHNEQFF,TGTGCCACCAGTGATAACCCAACCACCCGACTAGCGGGAGTTCACAATGAGCAGTTCTTC
TRBV11-2,-,TRBJ2-1,-,CASSLRTGYSYNEQFF,TGTGCCAGCAGCCTCAGGACCGGATACTCCTACAATGAGCAGTTCTTC
TRBV20-1,-,TRBJ2-1,-,CSAQGGPWNEQFF,TGCAGTGCACAGGGAGGGCCCTGGAATGAGCAGTTCTTC
TRBV7-9,-,TRBJ2-3,TRBD2,CASKAGTSSYTQYF,TGTGCCAGCAAGGCGGGGACTAGCAGTTATACGCAGTATTTT
TRBV2,many,TRBJ1-2,-,CASSEARGETF,TGTGCCAGCAGTGAAGCGCGGGGGGAGACCTTC
TRBV27,-,TRBJ1-2,-,CASSLSGLLNYGYTF,TGTGCCAGCAGTTTAAGCGGCCTATTAAACTATGGCTACACCTTC
TRBV15,few,TRBJ1-1,TRBD1,CATRPWGAAGGAFF,TGTGCCACCAGACCTTGGGGGGCGGCAGGGGGAGCTTTCTTT
TRBV19,-,TRBJ1-5,TRBD1,CASSPATGGNQPQHF,TGTGCCAGTAGTCCGGCGACAGGGGGCAATCAGCCCCAGCATTTT
TRBV18,-,TRBJ2-5,TRBD1,CASSLEGAKEETQYF,TGTGCCAGCTCACTCGAGGGGGCTAAGGAAGAGACCCAGTACTTC
TRBV5-5,few,TRBJ1-4,-,CASSLAGSEKLFF,TGTGCCAGCAGCTTGGCAGGGTCTGAAAAACTGTTTTTT
TRBV5-5,few,TRBJ2-5,-,CASSSDLLHQETQYF,TGTGCCAGCAGCTCCGACCTACTGCACCAAGAGACCCAGTACTTC
TRBV28,few,TRBJ2-1,-,CASTGTYNEQFF,TGTGCCAGCACGGGGACCTACAATGAGCAGTTCTTC
TRBV28,many,TRBJ1-1,-,CASERILRGEAFF,TGTGCCAGCGAGCGAATCCTAAGGGGTGAAGCTTTCTTT
TRBV20-1,few,TRBJ1-1,TRBD1,CSARGQGRGDTEAFF,TGCAGTGCTAGAGGACAGGGTAGGGGGGACACTGAAGCTTTCTTT
TRBV2,few,TRBJ2-6,-,CASSELAPGANVLTF,TGTGCCAGCAGTGAGCTAGCGCCTGGGGCCAACGTCCTGACTTTC
TRBV12-3/TRBV12-4,few,TRBJ2-2,-,CASNPRNTGELFF,TGTGCCAGCAACCCTAGGAACACCGGGGAGCTGTTTTTT
TRBV6-4,few,TRBJ1-2,TRBD1,CASSEGQGSGYTF,TGTGCCAGCAGTGAAGGACAGGGAAGCGGCTACACCTTC
TRBV20-1,few,TRBJ2-7,TRBD2,CSASLGGRADEQYF,TGCAGTGCTAGTCTCGGCGGGAGGGCCGACGAGCAGTACTTC
TRBV5-6,few,TRBJ1-2,TRBD1,CASSPQGEDYGYTF,TGTGCCAGCAGCCCCCAGGGGGAAGACTATGGCTACACCTTC
TRBV6-1,few,TRBJ1-2,-,CASRTEYNYGYTF,TGTGCCAGCAGAACAGAGTATAACTATGGCTACACCTTC
TRBV7-6,few,TRBJ2-7,TRBD2,CASSLLTSGRPEQYF,TGTGCCAGCAGCCTACTGACTAGCGGGAGGCCCGAGCAGTACTTC
TRBV25-1,few,TRBJ2-7,-,CASSDAGPYEQYF,TGTGCCAGCAGTGATGCAGGGCCCTACGAGCAGTACTTC
TRBV20-1,-,TRBJ2-7,TRBD2,CSARDRGGNSYNEQYF,TGCAGTGCTAGAGATCGGGGGGGGAACTCCTACAATGAGCAGTACTTC
TRBV27,few,TRBJ1-4,-,CASSRDVMESTNEKLFF,TGTGCCAGCAGTAGGGACGTGATGGAATCAACTAATGAAAAACTGTTTTTT